The 20 T cell receptor beta chains presented below share a single source sample, sequenced in a study of T cell responses to AZD1222 COVID-19 vaccine. This table comes from immunoSEQ multiplex PCR, and its TCRdb copy is limited to in-frame clones, with some not included. The sample carries about 150,000 clones, roughly 92% recorded once. Sequences were derived from peripheral blood, sampled on day 0 of AZD1222 vaccination. These TCRs come from an adult in good health.

V and J are TRBV7-2 and TRBJ2-2, with TRBD2 matching 10 bases. CDR1 is SGHTA and CDR2 is FQGNSA in the germline V gene. V was clipped by 1 base and J by 5 bases; unmatched bases: 4. This CDR3 spans 16 amino acids. The CDR3 bases are TGTGCCAGCAGCTTAGTTGGGACTAGCGCTACCGGGGAGCTGTTTTTT. Translated: CASSLVGTSATGELFF.

This clone occurred once. The V gene is TRBV4-2, the J gene TRBJ2-3; D unclear. CDR1 and CDR2 (germline): LGHNA, YNFKEQ. The CDR3 is made up of 12 amino acids. The V end lost 4 bases, the J end lost 5 bases, and 7 bases lay between the germline ends. The CDR3 is CASSPPEDTQYF. The CDR3 region has the DNA TGTGCCAGCAGCCCGCCTGAAGATACGCAGTATTTT.

This sequence joins TRBV4-1 and TRBJ2-2, with D perhaps TRBD2 (6 bases). The V end lost 1 base, the J end lost 5 bases, and 17 bases lay between the germline ends. The germline gives CDR1 MGHRA, CDR2 YSYEKL. The CDR3 has 17 residues. CDR3 DNA sequence: TGCGCCAGCAGCCAAGTTAGACTGCTGCGGGGTACCGGGGAGCTGTTTTTT. Protein: CASSQVRLLRGTGELFF.

The genes are TRBV30 and TRBJ2-7; D ambiguous. CDR3 length equals 15 residues. CDR1 is GTSNPN, CDR2 SVGIG, per germline (reference sequence). V was clipped by 2 bases and J by 2 bases, with 16 bases between them. CDR3 coding DNA: TGTGCCTGGAGTTCCCCTCCAGCGACCACCTACGAGCAGTACTTC. Its translation: CAWSSPPATTYEQYF.

The count of this clone is one. The gene calls are TRBV14 and TRBJ2-3; 7 nucleotides align to TRBD1. The CDR3 sequence is 18 residues long. Germline V CDR1 and CDR2: SGHDN, FVKESK. J lost 1 base, V lost 0 bases, and 10 bases had no gene match. The CDR3 DNA is TGTGCCAGCAGCCAAGATAGTGGGCGACAGGGCGGCACAGATACGCAGTATTTT. Its translation is CASSQDSGRQGGTDTQYF.

The gene calls are TRBV10-3 and TRBJ2-3; the match to TRBD1 covers 9 bases. The length of the CDR3 is 14 residues. Germline V gene lookup returns CDR1 ENHRY and CDR2 SYGVKD. Losses at the gene ends were 11 bases for V and 5 bases for J; bases not matched to a gene: 11. The CDR3 DNA follows: TGTGCCGTCACGGGGGGACAGGGACGAGATACGCAGTATTTT. This translates into CAVTGGQGRDTQYF.

In regard to this clone: Other DNA sequences in this sample translate to the same CDR3. The rearrangement joins TRBV9 to TRBJ2-7, with TRBD1 as a possible D gene (6 bases). Germline V gene lookup returns CDR1 SGDLS and CDR2 YYNGEE. The CDR3 loop spans 14 amino acids. V was cut by 0 bases and J by 3 bases, with 10 bases left in between. Here the CDR3 reads CASSVGAGDYEQYF. The CDR3, as DNA: TGTGCCAGCAGCGTAGGAGCAGGGGACTACGAGCAGTACTTC.

V is TRBV7-3 and J is TRBJ2-3; D unclear. Between the trimmed V and J ends, which lost 2 bases and 2 bases, there was a span of 8 bases. Germline V lookup: CDR1 SGHTA, CDR2 FQGTGA. The CDR3 is 14 residues long. The CDR3 coding sequence is TGTGCCAGCAGCTTAGGGCGCGACACAGATACGCAGTATTTT. Translating gives CASSLGRDTDTQYF.

The J gene is TRBJ1-1, the V gene TRBV4-2, with TRBD1 matching 9 bases. With 2 bases clipped from V and 3 bases from J, the junction kept 4 bases outside the gene matches. The CDR3 loop spans 15 amino acids. CDR1 is LGHNA and CDR2 is YNFKEQ in the germline V gene. The CDR3 nucleotides are TGTGCCAGCAGCCAATTACAGGGGGCAGACACTGAAGCTTTCTTT. This translates into CASSQLQGADTEAFF.

The chain has TRBV7-9 and TRBJ2-1; possibly TRBD1 or TRBD2 for D (5 bases each). Trimming left V 5 bases short and J 9 bases short, with 20 bases between. This CDR3 has 15 residues. Germline CDR1 SEHNR, CDR2 FQNEAQ (reference sequence). The CDR3 DNA reads TGTGCCAGCAGCAAAAACGAGGGACCCACAGCTGAGCAGTTCTTC. Translated, it gives CASSKNEGPTAEQFF.

The chain couples TRBV7-8 to TRBJ1-6; D is ambiguous. V gave up 5 bases and J gave up 4 bases, with 12 bases separating them. The CDR3 covers 15 residues. Germline V gives CDR1 SGHVS, CDR2 FQNEAQ. The CDR3 nucleotides read TGTGCCAGCAGCAGGACGTCGGGTTATAATTCACCCCTCCACTTT. Translating it yields CASSRTSGYNSPLHF.

The chain joins TRBV7-9 to TRBJ1-3; no firm D call. Trimming shortened V by 1 base and J by 0 bases, and 13 bases separated the two germline ends. The germline V gene has CDR1 SEHNR and CDR2 FQNEAQ (reference sequence). This CDR3 has 17 residues. The CDR3 protein is CASSLGRGRLSGNTIYF. CDR3 in DNA: TGTGCCAGCAGCTTAGGGAGAGGGCGCCTCTCTGGAAACACCATATATTTT.

V gene TRBV5-4 combines with J gene TRBJ2-7; D gene ambiguous. Trimming pared 0 bases from V and 6 bases from J, leaving 19 bases between. The CDR3 runs 16 residues. From germline, CDR1 is SGHNT and CDR2 YYREEE (reference sequence). This CDR3 is CASSLVRGPSPFEQYF. The CDR3 DNA follows: TGTGCCAGCAGCTTGGTCAGAGGCCCTTCCCCGTTCGAGCAGTACTTC. The variable domain in full, completed from reference TRBV5-4 and TRBJ2-7, reads ETGVTQSPTHLIKTRGQQVTLRCSSQSGHNTVSWYQQALGQGPQFIFQYYREEENGRGNFPPRFSGLQFPNYSSELNVNALELDDSALYLCASSLVRGPSPFEQYFGPGTRLTVT.

The sample holds one count of this clone. The chain couples TRBV9 to TRBJ1-3, with unresolved D. V lost 3 bases to trimming and J lost 8 bases, with 6 bases between them. This CDR3 is built from 11 residues. Per the germline V gene, CDR1 is SGDLS and CDR2 is YYNGEE. The CDR3 sequence is CASSGLDTIYF. DNA of the CDR3: TGTGCCAGCAGCGGGCTTGACACCATATATTTT.

The chain's CDR3 is CASSFGGPYSNQPQHF. For the CDR3, the DNA is TGTGCCAGCAGCTTTGGGGGGCCATATAGCAATCAGCCCCAGCATTTT. The genes are TRBV5-6 and TRBJ1-5; possible D gene TRBD1, 6 bases. V was shortened by 2 bases and J by 0 bases, with 12 bases between the two germline ends. The CDR3 has 16 amino acids. Germline CDR1 is SGHDT and CDR2 is YYEEEE.

V gene TRBV6-1 combines with J gene TRBJ2-3; 9 positions agree with TRBD1. The CDR3 totals 16 residues. In germline, CDR1 is MNHNS, CDR2 SASEGT. With 6 bases clipped from V and 1 base from J, the junction kept 8 bases outside the gene matches. The CDR3 reads CASSEYGDRGTDTQYF. In nucleotides, the CDR3 is TGTGCCAGCAGCGAATATGGGGACAGGGGCACAGATACGCAGTATTTT.

The chain carries TRBV14 and TRBJ1-1; maybe TRBD1 (5 bases). The V and J ends lost 3 bases and 3 bases respectively, with 14 bases between them. The CDR3 extends over 15 amino acids. CDR1 and CDR2 (germline): SGHDN, FVKESK. The CDR3 reads CASSHQQARYTEAFF. Here the CDR3 DNA reads TGTGCCAGCAGCCATCAACAGGCTCGGTACACTGAAGCTTTCTTT.

This clone appeared once. V is TRBV10-3 and J is TRBJ1-1, with a tentative D call TRBD1 (5 bases). In germline, CDR1 is ENHRY, CDR2 SYGVKD. CDR3 length: 14 residues. Between the trimmed V and J ends, which lost 5 bases and 1 base, there was a span of 11 bases. This CDR3 is CAISLGPRNTEAFF. CDR3 sequence (DNA): TGTGCCATCAGTTTGGGGCCACGGAACACTGAAGCTTTCTTT.

This chain links TRBV7-2 with TRBJ2-1, with TRBD1 as a possible D gene (6 bases). The V end was cut by 4 bases, the J end by 0 bases, with 16 bases between. Germline CDR1 reads SGHTA; CDR2 reads FQGNSA. This CDR3 is built from 17 residues. The CDR3 protein is CASSYQTGLSSYNEQFF. In DNA, the CDR3 is TGTGCCAGCAGCTATCAGACAGGCCTTAGCTCCTACAATGAGCAGTTCTTC.

The V and J genes are TRBV6-1 and TRBJ1-5; no clear D. V shed 0 bases and J shed 3 bases, with 3 bases lying between them. The CDR3 has 13 residues. Germline CDR1 reads MNHNS; CDR2 reads SASEGT. The CDR3 DNA reads TGTGCCAGCAGTGAAGCACCCAATCAGCCCCAGCATTTT. Translated: CASSEAPNQPQHF.